This TCR beta chain was recorded in a study of blood T cells in healthy people across ages. This clonotype was picked up one time. Lacking the conserved final phenylalanine or tryptophan, this CDR3 likely reflects a read error. Primed by a sample-barcoded 5' primer and a J-beta primer mix, a second PCR proceeded for about 6 to 11 cycles. TCRdb passed the 5' RACE reads through MiXCR, listing each CDR3 protein once. The sample yields roughly 730,000 distinct CDR3 sequences, roughly 56% seen once. Germline-derived CDR1 and CDR2 are SGHNT and YENEEA. V lost 2 bases to trimming and J lost 0 bases, with 14 bases between them. The CDR3 extends over 17 amino acids.

The TCR originated in a man aged 35-49 years in good health. Sequenced: blood. The V call is TRBV11-3, the J call TRBJ2-1; D unclear. CDR3: CASSLLVGSSSYNEQFY. The DNA of the CDR3 is TGTGCCAGCAGCTTATTGGTCGGTTCAAGCTCCTACAATGAGCAGTTCTAC.